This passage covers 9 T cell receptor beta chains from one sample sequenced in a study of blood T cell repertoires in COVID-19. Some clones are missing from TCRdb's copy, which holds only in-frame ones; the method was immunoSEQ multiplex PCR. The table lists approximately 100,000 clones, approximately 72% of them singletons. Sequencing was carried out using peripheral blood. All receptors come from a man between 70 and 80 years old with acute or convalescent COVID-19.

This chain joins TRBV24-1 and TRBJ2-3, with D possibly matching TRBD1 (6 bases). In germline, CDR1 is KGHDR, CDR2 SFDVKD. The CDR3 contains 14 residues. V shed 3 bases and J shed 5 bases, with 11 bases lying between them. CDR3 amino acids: CATSDIRGRDTQYF. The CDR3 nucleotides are TGTGCCACCAGTGATATCAGGGGTAGAGATACGCAGTATTTT.

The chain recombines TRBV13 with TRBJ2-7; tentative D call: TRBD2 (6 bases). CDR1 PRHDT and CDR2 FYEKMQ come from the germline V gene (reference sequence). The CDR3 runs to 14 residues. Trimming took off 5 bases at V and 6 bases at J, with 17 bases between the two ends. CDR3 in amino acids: CASSLRGAGAEQYF. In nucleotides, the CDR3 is TGTGCCAGCAGCCTAAGGGGAGCGGGTGCCGAGCAGTACTTC.

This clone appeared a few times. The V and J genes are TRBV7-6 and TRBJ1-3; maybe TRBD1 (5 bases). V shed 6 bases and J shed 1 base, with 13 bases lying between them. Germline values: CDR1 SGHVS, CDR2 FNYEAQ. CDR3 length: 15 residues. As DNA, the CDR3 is TGTGCCAGCAGTTACCCGGGGGGTTCTGGAAACACCATATATTTT. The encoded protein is CASSYPGGSGNTIYF.

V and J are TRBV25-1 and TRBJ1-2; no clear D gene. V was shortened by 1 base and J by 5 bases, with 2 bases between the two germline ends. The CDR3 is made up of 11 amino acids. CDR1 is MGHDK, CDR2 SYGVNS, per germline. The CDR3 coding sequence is TGTGCCAGCAGTGAATCTTATGGCTACACCTTC. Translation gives CASSESYGYTF.

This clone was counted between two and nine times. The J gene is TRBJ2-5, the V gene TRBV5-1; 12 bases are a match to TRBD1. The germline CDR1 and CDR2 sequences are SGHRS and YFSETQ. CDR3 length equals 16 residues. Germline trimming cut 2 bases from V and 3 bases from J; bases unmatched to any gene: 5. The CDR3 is CASSLGTGGMEETQYF. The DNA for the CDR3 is TGCGCCAGCAGCTTAGGGACAGGGGGCATGGAAGAGACCCAGTACTTC.

The CDR3, as DNA: TGCGCCAGCAGCCAAGATCAAACTAGCGGGAGGGGTCAGTTCTTC. Protein sequence: CASSQDQTSGRGQFF. The chain is built from TRBV4-1 and TRBJ2-1, with 13 bases identical to TRBD2. The CDR3 runs to 15 residues. CDR1 and CDR2 from the germline V gene are MGHRA and YSYEKL. V gave up 0 bases and J gave up 13 bases; unmatched junction bases: 6.

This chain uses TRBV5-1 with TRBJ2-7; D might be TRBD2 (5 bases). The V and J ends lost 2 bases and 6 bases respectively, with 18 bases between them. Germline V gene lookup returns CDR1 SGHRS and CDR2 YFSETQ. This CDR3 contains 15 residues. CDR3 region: CASSLGRTALGEQYF. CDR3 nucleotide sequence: TGCGCCAGCAGCTTAGGCAGGACTGCGTTGGGCGAGCAGTACTTC.

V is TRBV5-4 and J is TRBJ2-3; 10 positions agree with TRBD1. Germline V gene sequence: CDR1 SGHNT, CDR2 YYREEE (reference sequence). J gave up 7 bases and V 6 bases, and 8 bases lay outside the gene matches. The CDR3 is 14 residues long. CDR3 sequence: CASTEGQGRYTQYF. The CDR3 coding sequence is TGTGCCAGCACCGAGGGACAGGGGAGGTATACGCAGTATTTT.

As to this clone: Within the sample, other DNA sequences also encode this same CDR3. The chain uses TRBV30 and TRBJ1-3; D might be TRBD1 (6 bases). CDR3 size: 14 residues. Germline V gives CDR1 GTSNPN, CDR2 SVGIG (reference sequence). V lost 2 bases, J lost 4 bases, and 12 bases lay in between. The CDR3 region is CAWSQTGSGNTIYF. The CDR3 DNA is TGTGCCTGGAGTCAGACAGGTTCAGGAAACACCATATATTTT.